This TCR beta chain was found in a study of CD8 T cells in Susac syndrome. V was clipped by 0 bases and J by 9 bases, with 12 bases between them. The CDR3 consists of 15 residues. With random hexamers, about 0.5 to 1 ug RNA was reverse transcribed. Coverage of TCR beta CDR3 amplification by immunoSEQ multiplex PCR extended to 54 Vbeta and 13 Jbeta. TCRdb ran MiXCR on the immunoSEQ multiplex PCR reads and lists one entry per CDR3 protein. There are approximately 190,000 distinct CDR3 sequences in the sample; approximately 93% occur only once, and 0.095% to 0.12% lies in the top ten. What was sequenced was CD4+ T cells from PBMCs. The rearrangement uses TRBV12-3 or TRBV12-4 and TRBJ1-6; no clear D. This receptor was obtained from a human donor in good health. The CDR3 reads CASSLATGLRSPLHF. The DNA for the CDR3 is TGTGCCAGCAGTTTAGCGACGGGGTTACGTTCACCCCTCCACTTT.